A selection of T cell receptor beta chains follows, all from one sample in a study of T cell clones after liver transplantation. Clones were read by immunoSEQ multiplex PCR, and TCRdb kept only the in-frame ones, dropping some. This sample has approximately 18,000 clones, with around 84% found just once. The starting material was CD8+ T cells from blood, obtained 48 to 50 months after liver transplant. These receptors came from a human patient who received a liver transplant. Some T cells may trace back to the graft donor. Both conserved end residues are part of each CDR3. The D gene is left open where the match is weak. Only part of the rows carry a size: once, few, many, or a class if the clone is expanded.

D: TRBD1
length: 15
size: .
V: TRBV4-1
J: TRBJ2-7
DNA: TGCGCCAGCAGCTTAGAACAGGGGAAATTCTACGAGCAGTACTTC
CDR3: CASSLEQGKFYEQYF

D: .
length: 13
size: .
V: TRBV9
J: TRBJ2-1
DNA: TGTGCCAGCAGCGTAGGCGGGGAATCTGAGCAGTTCTTC
CDR3: CASSVGGESEQFF

D: .
length: 12
size: .
V: TRBV28
J: TRBJ2-5
DNA: TGTGCCAGCAGTTTACAGGAAGAGACCCAGTACTTC
CDR3: CASSLQEETQYF

D: .
length: 17
size: few
V: TRBV28
J: TRBJ2-7
DNA: TGTGCCAGCAGTTTAAGGGCCCCCGGTTCGGGGCGCGACGAGCAGTACTTC
CDR3: CASSLRAPGSGRDEQYF

D: TRBD2
length: 15
size: .
V: TRBV7-9
J: TRBJ2-7
DNA: TGTGCCAGCAGCTTAGGGGCGGGAGGAGGATACGAGCAGTACTTC
CDR3: CASSLGAGGGYEQYF

D: TRBD1
length: 15
size: .
V: TRBV25-1
J: TRBJ1-2
DNA: TGTGCCAGCAGTGTACAGGGGGAAACGTATTATGGCTACACCTTC
CDR3: CASSVQGETYYGYTF

D: TRBD1
length: 15
size: .
V: TRBV6-5
J: TRBJ2-2
DNA: TGTGCCAGCAGTTACGGGACAGGTGCTCTCGGGGAGCTGTTTTTT
CDR3: CASSYGTGALGELFF

D: .
length: 13
size: medium-sized
V: TRBV7-3
J: TRBJ2-3
DNA: TGTGCCAGCAGCTTAATGGGCACAGATACGCAGTATTTT
CDR3: CASSLMGTDTQYF

D: TRBD1
length: 13
size: .
V: TRBV11-3
J: TRBJ1-1
DNA: TGTGCCAGCAGCGGACAGGGAGGAACTGAAGCTTTCTTT
CDR3: CASSGQGGTEAFF

D: .
length: 11
size: .
V: TRBV27
J: TRBJ1-1
DNA: TGTGCCAGCCATGAGGGGACTGAAGCTTTCTTT
CDR3: CASHEGTEAFF

D: .
length: 15
size: .
V: TRBV6-5
J: TRBJ2-2
DNA: TGTGCCAGCAGTCTGGACAGTCAAAACACCGGGGAGCTGTTTTTT
CDR3: CASSLDSQNTGELFF

D: .
length: 16
size: few
V: TRBV7-9
J: TRBJ2-2
DNA: TGTGCCAGCAGCCCGTTTGGCACGACGAACACCGGGGAGCTGTTTTTT
CDR3: CASSPFGTTNTGELFF

D: .
length: 11
size: .
V: TRBV29-1
J: TRBJ1-2
DNA: TGCAGCGTTGAGGGGATAGGAGGCTACACCTTC
CDR3: CSVEGIGGYTF

D: TRBD2
length: 15
size: .
V: TRBV9
J: TRBJ2-1
DNA: TGTGCCAGCAGCGTGATAGCGGGGGCCCACAATGAGCAGTTCTTC
CDR3: CASSVIAGAHNEQFF

D: .
length: 17
size: few
V: TRBV7-7
J: TRBJ1-3
DNA: TGTGCCAGCAGCTTAGGCACCAGAGAAAGCTCTGGAAACACCATATATTTT
CDR3: CASSLGTRESSGNTIYF

D: .
length: 15
size: .
V: TRBV4-3
J: TRBJ2-1
DNA: TGCGCCAGCAGCCGCGGACCGGGACTCTCCAATGAGCAGTTCTTC
CDR3: CASSRGPGLSNEQFF

D: .
length: 13
size: once
V: TRBV7-3
J: TRBJ2-1
DNA: TGTGCCAGCAGCTTATCCTGGGACAATGAGCAGTTCTTC
CDR3: CASSLSWDNEQFF

D: .
length: 14
size: few
V: TRBV6-6
J: TRBJ2-1
DNA: TGTGCCAGCAACCAGGGTAGATTCTACAATGAGCAGTTCTTC
CDR3: CASNQGRFYNEQFF

D: .
length: 13
size: few
V: TRBV6-1
J: TRBJ1-5
DNA: TGTGCCAGCAGTGAAACGGCTTGGCAGCCCCAGCATTTT
CDR3: CASSETAWQPQHF

D: .
length: 13
size: .
V: TRBV7-3
J: TRBJ2-3
DNA: TGTGCCAGCAGATCCGGGTTAGAGGTTACGCAGTATTTT
CDR3: CASRSGLEVTQYF

D: .
length: 10
size: .
V: TRBV7-5
J: TRBJ2-7
DNA: TGTGCCAGAAACCGGAGCGAGCAGTACTTC
CDR3: CARNRSEQYF

D: .
length: 13
size: once
V: TRBV4-2
J: TRBJ2-1
DNA: TGTGCCAGCAGCCAAGAAGTTCGCGATGAGCAGTTCTTC
CDR3: CASSQEVRDEQFF

D: TRBD2
length: 14
size: .
V: TRBV7-6
J: TRBJ2-1
DNA: TGTGCCAGCAGCTTAGCTAGCGGGGGCAATGAGCAGTTCTTC
CDR3: CASSLASGGNEQFF

D: .
length: 15
size: few
V: TRBV18
J: TRBJ2-2
DNA: TGTGCCAGCTCACCTCGTCAGGATACCACCGGGGAGCTGTTTTTT
CDR3: CASSPRQDTTGELFF

D: .
length: 11
size: .
V: TRBV2
J: TRBJ2-7
DNA: TGTGCCAGCAGTCCCTTAATCGAGCAGTACTTC
CDR3: CASSPLIEQYF

D: .
length: 14
size: .
V: TRBV9
J: TRBJ2-7
DNA: TGTGCCAGCAGCGACAGGGAAAATTCCTACGAGCAGTACTTC
CDR3: CASSDRENSYEQYF